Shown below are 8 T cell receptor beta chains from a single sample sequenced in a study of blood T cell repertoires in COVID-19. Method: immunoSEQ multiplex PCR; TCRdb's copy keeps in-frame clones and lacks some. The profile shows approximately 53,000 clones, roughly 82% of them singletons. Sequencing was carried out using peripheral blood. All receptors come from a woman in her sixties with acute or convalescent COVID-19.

The CDR3 region is CASDRGGTGELFF. The CDR3, as DNA: TGTGCCAGTGACAGGGGTGGCACCGGGGAGCTGTTTTTT. This chain joins TRBV2 and TRBJ2-2, with TRBD1 identical over 8 bases. Germline V CDR1 and CDR2: SNHLY, FYNNEI. J lost 4 bases, V lost 9 bases, and 4 bases had no gene match. The CDR3 extends over 13 amino acids.

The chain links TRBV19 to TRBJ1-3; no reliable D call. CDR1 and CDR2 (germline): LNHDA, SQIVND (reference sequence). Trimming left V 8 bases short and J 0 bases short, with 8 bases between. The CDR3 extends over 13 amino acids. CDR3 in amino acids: CASPESSGNTIYF. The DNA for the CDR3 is TGTGCCAGTCCTGAGAGCTCTGGAAACACCATATATTTT.

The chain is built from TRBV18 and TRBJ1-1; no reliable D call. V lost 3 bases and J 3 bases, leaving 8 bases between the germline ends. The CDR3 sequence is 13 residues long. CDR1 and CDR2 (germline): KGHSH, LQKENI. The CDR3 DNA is TGTGCCAGCTCACCGACTGTAGACACTGAAGCTTTCTTT. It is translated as CASSPTVDTEAFF.

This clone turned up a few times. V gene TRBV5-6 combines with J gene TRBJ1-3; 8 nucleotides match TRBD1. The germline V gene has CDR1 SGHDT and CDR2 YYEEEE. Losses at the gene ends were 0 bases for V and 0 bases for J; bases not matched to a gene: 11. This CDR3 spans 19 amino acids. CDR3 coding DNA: TGTGCCAGCAGCTTGGTCCTGGACAGGGTCGGGGACTCTGGAAACACCATATATTTT. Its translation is CASSLVLDRVGDSGNTIYF.

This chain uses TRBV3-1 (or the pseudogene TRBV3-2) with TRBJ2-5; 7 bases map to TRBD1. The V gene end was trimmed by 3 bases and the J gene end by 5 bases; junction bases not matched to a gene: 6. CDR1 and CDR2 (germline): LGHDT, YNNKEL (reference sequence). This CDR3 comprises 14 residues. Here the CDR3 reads CASSQFTGAETQYF. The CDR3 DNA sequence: TGTGCCAGCAGCCAGTTTACAGGGGCCGAGACCCAGTACTTC.

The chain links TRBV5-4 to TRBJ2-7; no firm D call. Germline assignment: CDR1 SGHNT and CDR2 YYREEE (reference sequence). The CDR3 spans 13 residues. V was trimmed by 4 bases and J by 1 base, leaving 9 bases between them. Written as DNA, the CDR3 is TGTGCCAGCAGCAGTGATCTATCCTACGAGCAGTACTTC. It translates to CASSSDLSYEQYF.

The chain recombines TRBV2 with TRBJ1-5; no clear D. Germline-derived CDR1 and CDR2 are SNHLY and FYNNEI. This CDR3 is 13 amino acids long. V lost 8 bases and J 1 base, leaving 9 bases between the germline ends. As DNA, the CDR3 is TGTGCCAGCCACGAGTGGAGCAATCAGCCCCAGCATTTT. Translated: CASHEWSNQPQHF. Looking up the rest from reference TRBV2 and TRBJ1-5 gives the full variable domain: EPEVTQTPSHQVTQMGQEVILRCVPISNHLYFYWYRQILGQKVEFLVSFYNNEISEKSEIFDDQFSVERPDGSNFTLKIRSTKLEDSAMYFCASHEWSNQPQHFGDGTRLSIL.

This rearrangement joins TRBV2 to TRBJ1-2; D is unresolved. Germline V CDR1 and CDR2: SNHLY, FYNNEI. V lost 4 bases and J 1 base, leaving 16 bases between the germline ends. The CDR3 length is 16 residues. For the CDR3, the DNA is TGTGCCAGCAGTGGGTCGTTCGGGGATTATAACTATGGCTACACCTTC. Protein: CASSGSFGDYNYGYTF. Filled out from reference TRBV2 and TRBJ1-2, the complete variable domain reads EPEVTQTPSHQVTQMGQEVILRCVPISNHLYFYWYRQILGQKVEFLVSFYNNEISEKSEIFDDQFSVERPDGSNFTLKIRSTKLEDSAMYFCASSGSFGDYNYGYTFGSGTRLTVV.